This TCR beta chain derives from a study of identical twins. This clonotype came up many times. This CDR3 has 15 residues. Per germline, CDR1 MNHNS and CDR2 SASEGT. Trimming left V 4 bases short and J 4 bases short, with 14 bases between. TCRdb processed the 5' RACE reads anew with MiXCR; each CDR3 protein has one entry. The table has about 520,000 distinct CDR3 sequences, 20% to 25% seen once. The sample was also reused in another study, on T cells expressing NK-cell markers. That work contributes: HCMV seropositivity characterized seven of the eight sequenced donors, and seronegativity one. For six donors, the dominant NKG2C+ clonotypes made up roughly 1.0-8% of their CD8+ T cells. Once again these clonotypes came out on top in the CD3+CD56-NKG2C+ fraction of a few donors.

The chain recombines TRBV6-1 with TRBJ2-1; D uncertain. The sample consisted of CD4+ T cells sorted from blood. This clonotype was sampled from a woman under 30 in good health. The CDR3, as DNA: TGTGCCAGCAGTGCCCTCCAGATCCCATACAATGAGCAGTTCTTC. It yields the protein CASSALQIPYNEQFF.